The 26 T cell receptor beta chains below were found in one sample sequenced in a study of blood T cell repertoires in COVID-19 (dated by TCRdb to the early 2020s). Library construction relied on the immunoSEQ multiplex PCR assay. TCRdb re-hosts the immuneACCESS table, in-frame sequences only. Its copies lack some clones; in the studies checked, an unresolved V gene accounts for under half of them, and the cause for the rest is not known. A total of some 160,000 clones appear in this sample, approximately 87% of them only once. Approximately 10% of the sample is held by the ten biggest clonotypes. The specimen sequenced was peripheral blood. The origin of the receptors is an older woman with COVID-19, enrolled during active disease.

CDR3 DNA sequence: TGTGCCAGCAGTTCAATTGCTTACACGCCCCAGCATTTT. Protein product: CASSSIAYTPQHF. The V gene is TRBV28, the J gene TRBJ1-5; D is ambiguous. Between the trimmed V and J ends, which lost 4 bases and 9 bases, there was a span of 13 bases. CDR1 and CDR2 (germline): MDHEN, SYDVKM. This CDR3 contains 13 residues.

V usage is TRBV5-1 and J usage is TRBJ2-7, with D possibly matching TRBD2 (6 bases). The CDR3 sequence is 15 residues long. CDR1 and CDR2 (germline): SGHRS, YFSETQ. Trimming shortened V by 0 bases and J by 6 bases, and 16 bases separated the two germline ends. This CDR3 is CASSLGGAGASEQYF. The CDR3 region has the DNA TGCGCCAGCAGCTTGGGCGGGGCCGGGGCCTCCGAGCAGTACTTC.

The chain joins TRBV5-4 to TRBJ1-2; 12 bases fit TRBD1. After removal of 4 bases from V and 7 bases from J, the junction contained 8 bases not matched to a gene. Germline CDR1 reads SGHNT; CDR2 reads YYREEE (reference sequence). The CDR3 contains 15 residues. The CDR3 sequence: CASSRPGQGASGYTF. DNA for the CDR3: TGTGCCAGCAGCCGGCCGGGACAGGGGGCAAGTGGCTACACCTTC. The variable domain in full, with the rest retrieved from reference TRBV5-4 and TRBJ1-2, is ETGVTQSPTHLIKTRGQQVTLRCSSQSGHNTVSWYQQALGQGPQFIFQYYREEENGRGNFPPRFSGLQFPNYSSELNVNALELDDSALYLCASSRPGQGASGYTFGSGTRLTVV.

The chain joins TRBV7-3 to TRBJ2-7; the D gene is possibly TRBD1 (6 bases). The V end was cut by 3 bases, the J end by 5 bases, with 17 bases between. Germline lookup yields CDR1 SGHTA and CDR2 FQGTGA. CDR3 length: 15 residues. In nucleotides, the CDR3 is TGTGCCAGCAGCTTGGTTCTCACAGGGAAGGACGAGCAGTACTTC. This encodes CASSLVLTGKDEQYF.

This chain links TRBV11-2 with TRBJ2-5; 8 bases match TRBD2. The junction had 9 bases not matched to a gene; V was cut back by 1 base and J by 5 bases. CDR1 and CDR2 from the germline V gene are SGHAT and FQNNGV. The CDR3 contains 16 residues. CDR3 in DNA: TGTGCCAGCAGCTTAGGTTCGGGGGGGGCTTGGGAGACCCAGTACTTC. It yields the protein CASSLGSGGAWETQYF.

The J gene is TRBJ1-4, the V gene TRBV14, with a tentative D call TRBD1 (5 bases). The V gene lost 4 bases and the J gene lost 7 bases, with 19 bases spanning the gap. The CDR3 consists of 16 residues. CDR1 SGHDN and CDR2 FVKESK come from the germline V gene. In DNA form, the CDR3 reads TGTGCCAGCAGCCGGGGACTTTCCCCGGAAGGTGAAAAACTGTTTTTT. This sequence encodes CASSRGLSPEGEKLFF.

This sequence joins TRBV9 and TRBJ1-2; no clear D. CDR1 is SGDLS, CDR2 YYNGEE, per germline. The CDR3 runs to 13 residues. Trimming stripped 3 bases from V and 2 bases from J, with 8 bases between. The CDR3 DNA is TGTGCCAGCAGCGGAGACGGGAACTATGGCTACACCTTC. Residues: CASSGDGNYGYTF.

Comments on this clone: The junction differs from germline at one of its ends, possibly a read error. The chain recombines TRBV7-9 with TRBJ2-1, with 8 bases identical to TRBD2. The CDR3 is 18 residues long. Per the germline V gene, CDR1 is SEHNR and CDR2 is FQNEAQ (reference sequence). As DNA, the CDR3 is TGCGCCAGCAGCTTCGGGGGGCGCGGGGGGAGCTCCTACAATGAGCAGTTCTTC. It is translated as CASSFGGRGGSSYNEQFF.

The chain uses TRBV5-6 and TRBJ2-7; TRBD1 aligns across 10 bases. Per the germline V gene, CDR1 is SGHDT and CDR2 is YYEEEE. J gave up 6 bases and V 2 bases, and 2 bases lay outside the gene matches. CDR3 size: 13 residues. This CDR3 is CASSLDRGREQYF. Written as DNA, the CDR3 is TGTGCCAGCAGCTTAGACAGGGGGCGCGAGCAGTACTTC.

The rearrangement links TRBV6-1 to TRBJ2-3, with D possibly matching TRBD2 (7 bases). V lost 3 bases to trimming and J lost 0 bases, with 10 bases between them. The CDR3 consists of 15 residues. Germline V gives CDR1 MNHNS, CDR2 SASEGT. In DNA form, the CDR3 reads TGTGCCAGCAGTGATGCGGGGGCAAGCACAGATACGCAGTATTTT. This codes for CASSDAGASTDTQYF.

V is TRBV19 and J is TRBJ2-2, with TRBD1 as a possible D gene (6 bases). Germline values: CDR1 LNHDA, CDR2 SQIVND (reference sequence). This CDR3 spans 15 amino acids. Trimming took 10 bases from V and 0 from J, leaving 15 bases between them. This CDR3 reads CATNLDSTNTGELFF. In DNA form, the CDR3 reads TGTGCCACCAATCTGGACAGCACGAACACCGGGGAGCTGTTTTTT.

This clone is a singleton in its sample. The V and J genes are TRBV5-4 and TRBJ1-4; D call uncertain. Germline CDR1 SGHNT, CDR2 YYREEE (reference sequence). CDR3 length: 15 residues. The V gene lost 3 bases and the J gene lost 6 bases, with 15 bases spanning the gap. CDR3 DNA: TGTGCCAGCAGCTCAGGCGCGGGGTCTTATGAAAAACTGTTTTTT. This sequence encodes CASSSGAGSYEKLFF.

A few counts support this clone. The chain has TRBV19 and TRBJ1-3, with no clear D. This CDR3 contains 14 residues. CDR1 is LNHDA, CDR2 SQIVND, per germline (reference sequence). Trimming pared 7 bases from V and 8 bases from J, leaving 18 bases between. In DNA form, the CDR3 reads TGTGCCAGTAAAGTTTCGCAGGCGTCGGACACCATATATTTT. It is translated as CASKVSQASDTIYF.

The chain carries TRBV2 and TRBJ2-5; D is possibly TRBD1 (5 bases). V dropped 4 bases and J dropped 2 bases, with 8 bases sitting between them. CDR1 is SNHLY and CDR2 is FYNNEI in the germline V gene. This CDR3 comprises 13 residues. CDR3 residues: CASSATVQETQYF. The CDR3 nucleotides read TGTGCCAGCAGTGCGACAGTTCAAGAGACCCAGTACTTC.

CDR3 DNA: TGTGCCAGCAGCCAAGATAGTGTTGGCTACACCTTC. Protein sequence: CASSQDSVGYTF. The chain combines TRBV3-1 (or the pseudogene TRBV3-2) with TRBJ1-2; D not resolved. CDR1 and CDR2 (germline): LGHDT, YNNKEL (reference sequence). The length of the CDR3 is 12 residues. The V end was cut by 0 bases, the J end by 7 bases, with 6 bases between.

The V gene is TRBV6-5, the J gene TRBJ1-2; a possible D gene is TRBD1 (5 bases). From germline, CDR1 is MNHEY and CDR2 SVGAGI. The length of the CDR3 is 12 residues. Trimming shortened V by 10 bases and J by 4 bases, and 13 bases separated the two germline ends. The CDR3 sequence: CATAGPGYGYTF. In nucleotides, the CDR3 is TGTGCCACTGCGGGGCCGGGCTATGGCTACACCTTC.

This clone was observed a few times. The CDR3, as DNA: TGTGCCAGCAGCTCCCGGTTGGATACGCAGTATTTT. It encodes CASSSRLDTQYF. The chain joins TRBV3-1 (or the pseudogene TRBV3-2) to TRBJ2-3; D remains ambiguous. The CDR3 runs to 12 residues. Germline assignment: CDR1 LGHDT and CDR2 YNNKEL (reference sequence). Trimming stripped 5 bases from V and 6 bases from J, with 9 bases between.

The J gene is TRBJ2-7, the V gene TRBV9; the match to TRBD2 covers 7 bases. Germline CDR1 reads SGDLS; CDR2 reads YYNGEE. The CDR3 extends over 14 amino acids. V trimming: 4 bases; J trimming: 4 bases; junction bases outside the gene matches: 8. Here the CDR3 DNA reads TGTGCCAGCAGCCGGGCGGGGGTCGGTTACGAGCAGTACTTC. Translation: CASSRAGVGYEQYF.

The chain uses TRBV3-1 (or the pseudogene TRBV3-2) and TRBJ1-1, with TRBD1 as a possible D gene (5 bases). Trimming shortened V by 4 bases and J by 5 bases, and 17 bases separated the two germline ends. Germline CDR1 LGHDT, CDR2 YNNKEL (reference sequence). The CDR3 runs to 15 residues. DNA for the CDR3: TGTGCCAGCAGCCCGTCGCGGGGGGGTGGGACTGAAGCTTTCTTT. This translates into CASSPSRGGGTEAFF.

The genes are TRBV4-2 and TRBJ2-7, with a tentative D call TRBD1 (5 bases). Trimming removed 0 bases from V and 5 bases from J, with 11 bases in between. This CDR3 has 14 amino acids. Germline values: CDR1 LGHNA, CDR2 YNFKEQ. CDR3 bases: TGTGCCAGCAGCCAAGACCAGGGCGTGAACGAGCAGTACTTC. Encoded protein: CASSQDQGVNEQYF.

This clone was seen a few times. At the DNA level, this CDR3 is encoded by other sequences in the same sample as well. This chain links TRBV19 with TRBJ1-5; tentative D call: TRBD1 (5 bases). V was clipped by 3 bases and J by 1 base, with 10 bases between them. Germline-derived CDR1 and CDR2 are LNHDA and SQIVND (reference sequence). This CDR3 is 15 amino acids long. CDR3 DNA: TGTGCCAGTAGTATTGGTGGGGGGAGCAATCAGCCCCAGCATTTT. Protein sequence: CASSIGGGSNQPQHF.

The chain combines TRBV20-1 with TRBJ2-2; perhaps TRBD1 as D (5 bases). CDR3 length: 15 amino acids. V lost 3 bases to trimming and J lost 0 bases, with 11 bases between them. Germline assignment: CDR1 DFQATT and CDR2 SNEGSKA (reference sequence). CDR3 sequence reads: CSASLRASNTGELFF. CDR3 bases: TGCAGTGCTAGTCTCAGGGCTTCGAACACCGGGGAGCTGTTTTTT.

V usage is TRBV5-6 and J usage is TRBJ1-6; 8 bases fit TRBD1. Germline V lookup: CDR1 SGHDT, CDR2 YYEEEE. V was pared by 4 bases and J by 5 bases, with 8 bases of the junction left unmatched. The CDR3 is made up of 16 amino acids. The CDR3 bases are TGTGCCAGCAGCCTGGATGGGACAGGCCATAATTCACCCCTCCACTTT. Translated: CASSLDGTGHNSPLHF.

The chain is built from TRBV7-9 and TRBJ1-4, with no clear D. The germline V gene has CDR1 SEHNR and CDR2 FQNEAQ (reference sequence). Trimming cost V 5 bases and J 6 bases, with 7 bases left between them. This CDR3 has 12 residues. The CDR3 sequence is CASSREDEKLFF. Written as DNA, the CDR3 is TGTGCCAGCAGCCGAGAAGATGAAAAACTGTTTTTT.

The rearrangement joins TRBV19 to TRBJ1-6; D gene unclear. V dropped 5 bases and J dropped 6 bases, with 17 bases sitting between them. This CDR3 is 16 amino acids long. Germline V lookup: CDR1 LNHDA, CDR2 SQIVND (reference sequence). The CDR3 spells CASSSDPGIVNSPLHF. The CDR3 DNA reads TGTGCCAGTAGTTCTGACCCGGGAATAGTTAATTCACCCCTCCACTTT.

V and J are TRBV29-1 and TRBJ2-5, with D perhaps matching TRBD1 (6 bases). Germline V gene sequence: CDR1 SQVTM, CDR2 ANQGSEA. CDR3 length equals 13 residues. The ends were cut back, 3 bases at V and 1 base at J, with 9 bases in the middle. The CDR3 region is CSVDRGSQETQYF. DNA for the CDR3: TGCAGCGTTGACAGGGGCTCCCAAGAGACCCAGTACTTC.